A selection of T cell receptor beta chains follows, all from one sample in a study of T cell changes during pregnancy in multiple sclerosis. The protocol was immunoSEQ multiplex PCR, while the TCRdb copy is restricted to in-frame clones and leaves out a portion. There are 75,000 to 80,000 clones in the sample; roughly 90% occur only once, and approximately 2% lies in the top ten. Specimen: peripheral blood, collected before pregnancy. The receptor source for this set is a female donor with multiple sclerosis, enrolled in a pregnancy study. The CDR3 runs from the conserved cysteine through the conserved F or W. The order of the fields is V gene, D gene, clone size, J gene, CDR3 length, CDR3 protein, CDR3 DNA. The D gene is left open where the match is weak. Not all rows give a size; the values are once, few, many and, for expanded clones, a class.

V: TRBV5-4; D: TRBD1; size: NA; J: TRBJ2-7; length: 15; CDR3: CASSLWGQGAGEQYF; DNA: TGTGCCAGCAGCTTGTGGGGACAGGGGGCGGGGGAGCAGTACTTC
V: TRBV6-5; D: NA; size: NA; J: TRBJ2-7; length: 15; CDR3: CASSYIGGVTYEQYF; DNA: TGTGCCAGCAGTTACATCGGTGGAGTGACCTACGAGCAGTACTTC
V: TRBV5-4; D: TRBD1; size: NA; J: TRBJ1-2; length: 14; CDR3: CASRRTGGHYGYTF; DNA: TGTGCCAGCAGGCGCACAGGGGGCCACTATGGCTACACCTTC
V: TRBV4-1; D: NA; size: NA; J: TRBJ2-1; length: 14; CDR3: CASSQDLVRNEQFF; DNA: TGCGCCAGCAGCCAAGATCTTGTCAGGAATGAGCAGTTCTTC
V: TRBV11-1; D: NA; size: NA; J: TRBJ2-1; length: 13; CDR3: CASSLVGGDEQFF; DNA: TGTGCCAGCAGCTTAGTTGGGGGCGATGAGCAGTTCTTC
V: TRBV27; D: TRBD1; size: NA; J: TRBJ1-2; length: 15; CDR3: CASSFGQGGFYGYTF; DNA: TGTGCCAGCAGTTTTGGACAGGGAGGCTTCTATGGCTACACCTTC
V: TRBV10-2; D: TRBD1; size: NA; J: TRBJ1-6; length: 15; CDR3: CASSEVGQGNSPLHF; DNA: TGCGCCAGCAGTGAGGTCGGACAGGGGAATTCACCCCTCCACTTT
V: TRBV6-6; D: NA; size: NA; J: TRBJ2-7; length: 11; CDR3: CASRRQGEQYF; DNA: TGTGCCAGCAGGCGGCAGGGCGAGCAGTACTTC
V: TRBV2; D: NA; size: NA; J: TRBJ1-2; length: 13; CDR3: CASSEEREYGYTF; DNA: TGTGCCAGCAGTGAAGAAAGGGAGTATGGCTACACCTTC
V: TRBV27; D: NA; size: NA; J: TRBJ2-5; length: 14; CDR3: CASRLTGNVETQYF; DNA: TGTGCCAGCAGGTTAACAGGGAATGTCGAGACCCAGTACTTC
V: TRBV5-1; D: NA; size: NA; J: TRBJ1-1; length: 15; CDR3: CASSLGAGMNTEAFF; DNA: TGCGCCAGCAGCTTGGGGGCGGGGATGAACACTGAAGCTTTCTTT
V: TRBV2; D: TRBD1; size: NA; J: TRBJ2-7; length: 13; CDR3: CASKRDRHYEQYF; DNA: TGTGCCAGCAAAAGGGACAGGCACTACGAGCAGTACTTC
V: TRBV29-1; D: NA; size: few; J: TRBJ1-1; length: 13; CDR3: CSVSTGRWTEAFF; DNA: TGCAGCGTTTCAACAGGGAGATGGACTGAAGCTTTCTTT
V: TRBV27; D: NA; size: NA; J: TRBJ2-7; length: 14; CDR3: CASSLLGVSSEQYF; DNA: TGTGCCAGCAGTTTATTAGGGGTTTCGTCCGAGCAGTACTTC
V: TRBV14; D: NA; size: NA; J: TRBJ1-1; length: 13; CDR3: CASSQDLGTEAFF; DNA: TGTGCCAGCAGCCAAGATCTAGGAACTGAAGCTTTCTTT
V: TRBV9; D: TRBD2; size: NA; J: TRBJ2-3; length: 17; CDR3: CASSVGGGAGSTDTQYF; DNA: TGTGCCAGCAGCGTAGGCGGGGGGGCCGGGTCTACAGATACGCAGTATTTT
V: TRBV2; D: NA; size: NA; J: TRBJ2-4; length: 17; CDR3: CASTPGPPGPAKNIQYF; DNA: TGTGCCAGCACCCCTGGGCCGCCCGGCCCAGCCAAAAACATTCAGTACTTC
V: TRBV29-1; D: NA; size: NA; J: TRBJ1-2; length: 15; CDR3: CSVESEAGISYGYTF; DNA: TGCAGCGTTGAATCGGAAGCGGGGATAAGCTATGGCTACACCTTC
V: TRBV10-3; D: NA; size: NA; J: TRBJ2-3; length: 12; CDR3: CAISDSADTQYF; DNA: TGTGCCATCAGTGACTCCGCAGATACGCAGTATTTT
V: TRBV9; D: NA; size: NA; J: TRBJ2-2; length: 16; CDR3: CASSSLGLANTGELFF; DNA: TGTGCCAGCAGCTCTCTTGGTCTAGCGAACACCGGGGAGCTGTTTTTT
V: TRBV29-1; D: TRBD1; size: NA; J: TRBJ1-2; length: 15; CDR3: CSVLLGTGVDYGYTF; DNA: TGCAGCGTCCTCCTAGGGACAGGGGTCGACTATGGCTACACCTTC
V: TRBV7-3; D: TRBD1; size: NA; J: TRBJ1-3; length: 19; CDR3: CASSTTGQGLTISGNTIYF; DNA: TGTGCCAGCAGCACGACCGGACAGGGTTTAACAATCTCTGGAAACACCATATATTTT
V: TRBV7-9; D: TRBD1; size: NA; J: TRBJ1-2; length: 14; CDR3: CASSLRTGGEGYTF; DNA: TGTGCCAGCAGCCTTAGGACAGGGGGTGAGGGCTACACCTTC
V: TRBV5-5; D: TRBD1; size: once; J: TRBJ1-6; length: 15; CDR3: CASSWAGTGDSPLHF; DNA: TGTGCCAGCAGCTGGGCCGGGACAGGGGATTCACCCCTCCACTTT
V: TRBV7-2; D: NA; size: once; J: TRBJ1-2; length: 13; CDR3: CASLLRVNYGYTF; DNA: TGTGCCAGCCTTTTACGGGTTAACTATGGCTACACCTTC
V: TRBV6-1; D: TRBD2; size: few; J: TRBJ2-2; length: 14; CDR3: CATRTSGNTGELFF; DNA: TGTGCCACCCGGACTAGCGGTAACACCGGGGAGCTGTTTTTT
V: TRBV5-1; D: NA; size: NA; J: TRBJ2-3; length: 16; CDR3: CASSLGGGDNTDTQYF; DNA: TGCGCCAGCAGCTTGGGAGGGGGGGATAACACAGATACGCAGTATTTT
V: TRBV2; D: TRBD2; size: NA; J: TRBJ2-3; length: 15; CDR3: CASSSLGGEADTQYF; DNA: TGTGCCAGCAGCTCTCTCGGGGGGGAGGCAGATACGCAGTATTTT
V: TRBV7-2; D: TRBD1; size: NA; J: TRBJ1-1; length: 13; CDR3: CASSVSGGTEAFF; DNA: TGTGCCAGCAGCGTTTCAGGGGGCACTGAAGCTTTCTTT
V: TRBV5-4; D: NA; size: NA; J: TRBJ1-3; length: 15; CDR3: CASSPDFYSGNTIYF; DNA: TGTGCCAGCAGCCCTGACTTCTACTCTGGAAACACCATATATTTT
V: TRBV19; D: NA; size: NA; J: TRBJ2-7; length: 14; CDR3: CASSIRGYSYEQYF; DNA: TGTGCCAGTAGTATTAGGGGCTACTCCTACGAGCAGTACTTC
V: TRBV29-1; D: TRBD1; size: few; J: TRBJ1-4; length: 13; CDR3: CSVGGQGFEKLFF; DNA: TGCAGCGTTGGGGGACAGGGCTTTGAAAAACTGTTTTTT
V: TRBV7-9; D: NA; size: NA; J: TRBJ1-1; length: 14; CDR3: CASSDPGGGTEAFF; DNA: TGTGCCAGCAGCGACCCGGGGGGAGGCACTGAAGCTTTCTTT
V: TRBV7-9; D: NA; size: NA; J: TRBJ1-5; length: 15; CDR3: CASSPLGGQGQPQHF; DNA: TGTGCCAGCAGCCCCCTGGGGGGGCAAGGGCAGCCCCAGCATTTT
V: TRBV7-2; D: NA; size: NA; J: TRBJ2-7; length: 12; CDR3: CASSLGGREQYF; DNA: TGTGCCAGCAGCTTAGGGGGGCGAGAGCAGTACTTC
V: TRBV9; D: NA; size: NA; J: TRBJ2-7; length: 15; CDR3: CASSVDVTETYEQYF; DNA: TGTGCCAGCAGCGTAGACGTAACGGAGACCTACGAGCAGTACTTC
V: TRBV7-8; D: NA; size: few; J: TRBJ1-4; length: 12; CDR3: CASSLDDTPRFF; DNA: TGTGCCAGCAGCTTAGACGATACTCCGCGGTTTTTT
V: TRBV19; D: NA; size: NA; J: TRBJ1-5; length: 15; CDR3: CASTNPRRDYQPQHF; DNA: TGTGCCAGTACCAACCCCCGCAGGGATTATCAGCCCCAGCATTTT
V: TRBV19; D: NA; size: once; J: TRBJ2-1; length: 13; CDR3: CASRHPALNEQFF; DNA: TGTGCCAGCCGACACCCGGCCCTCAATGAGCAGTTCTTC
V: TRBV6-4; D: TRBD2; size: NA; J: TRBJ2-3; length: 16; CDR3: CASSAGLAGGPDTQYF; DNA: TGTGCCAGCAGTGCGGGACTAGCGGGGGGGCCAGATACGCAGTATTTT
V: TRBV11-2; D: TRBD1; size: NA; J: TRBJ2-3; length: 11; CDR3: CASSFDRVQYF; DNA: TGTGCCAGCAGCTTCGACAGGGTCCAATATTTT
V: TRBV4-3; D: NA; size: NA; J: TRBJ2-7; length: 15; CDR3: CASSQEPGSAHEQYF; DNA: TGCGCCAGCAGCCAAGAACCGGGATCCGCCCACGAGCAGTACTTC
V: TRBV25-1; D: NA; size: NA; J: TRBJ2-3; length: 13; CDR3: CASSDMGGDTQYF; DNA: TGTGCCAGCAGCGACATGGGGGGAGATACGCAGTATTTT
V: TRBV9; D: NA; size: NA; J: TRBJ2-3; length: 17; CDR3: CASSEHGRGGAPYTQYF; DNA: TGTGCCAGCAGCGAACACGGGAGAGGGGGGGCCCCGTATACGCAGTATTTT